Listed below are T cell receptor beta chains from one sample, sequenced in a study of shared clonotypes between healthy human individuals. The protocol was immunoSEQ multiplex PCR, while the TCRdb copy is restricted to in-frame clones and leaves out a portion. The data show about 2.1 million clones, approximately 94% seen once. The sequenced material came from naive CD8+ T cells from PBMCs. Source of these receptors: a man in his late teens or twenties in good health. Some clones in this sample may be carry-over from other donors' samples. Each CDR3 is given without its conserved first and last residue. Fields, in order: V gene, D gene, J gene, CDR3 length, CDR3 protein. The D gene is left open where the match is weak.

v_call: TRBV7-9
d_call: .
j_call: TRBJ1-2
cdr3_length: 10
cdr3_aa: ASSDSRYGYT

v_call: TRBV6-5
d_call: TRBD2
j_call: TRBJ2-5
cdr3_length: 13
cdr3_aa: ASSYRLAGGETQY

v_call: TRBV28
d_call: TRBD1
j_call: TRBJ1-5
cdr3_length: 15
cdr3_aa: ASSPHSGTGSNQPQH

v_call: TRBV7-8
d_call: .
j_call: TRBJ2-7
cdr3_length: 15
cdr3_aa: ASSHGGEGVAVHEQY

v_call: TRBV9
d_call: TRBD2
j_call: TRBJ2-1
cdr3_length: 15
cdr3_aa: ASSAQTSVTSYNEQF

v_call: TRBV7-8
d_call: TRBD2
j_call: TRBJ2-1
cdr3_length: 15
cdr3_aa: ASREMGGSGRVNEQF

v_call: TRBV19
d_call: TRBD1
j_call: TRBJ1-5
cdr3_length: 13
cdr3_aa: ASSARQGAIQPQH

v_call: TRBV7-9
d_call: TRBD2
j_call: TRBJ2-3
cdr3_length: 13
cdr3_aa: ASSRGTSVTDTQY

v_call: TRBV6-5
d_call: TRBD1
j_call: TRBJ2-3
cdr3_length: 13
cdr3_aa: ASSQGTGGTDTQY

v_call: TRBV2
d_call: TRBD1
j_call: TRBJ1-2
cdr3_length: 12
cdr3_aa: ASSPGQGRAGYT

v_call: TRBV11-2
d_call: TRBD2
j_call: TRBJ2-1
cdr3_length: 13
cdr3_aa: ASSFGGRHWDEQF

v_call: TRBV4-2
d_call: .
j_call: TRBJ1-5
cdr3_length: 10
cdr3_aa: ASSQGDQPQH

v_call: TRBV19
d_call: .
j_call: TRBJ2-3
cdr3_length: 11
cdr3_aa: ASAQQATDTQY

v_call: TRBV11-3
d_call: .
j_call: TRBJ2-1
cdr3_length: 12
cdr3_aa: ASSHRGAGNEQF

v_call: TRBV19
d_call: .
j_call: TRBJ1-4
cdr3_length: 14
cdr3_aa: ASTSGIYPGGEKLF

v_call: TRBV27
d_call: .
j_call: TRBJ1-1
cdr3_length: 12
cdr3_aa: ASSFGGRLTEAF

v_call: TRBV14
d_call: .
j_call: TRBJ1-1
cdr3_length: 12
cdr3_aa: ASSQARGHTEAF

v_call: TRBV28
d_call: .
j_call: TRBJ2-7
cdr3_length: 13
cdr3_aa: ASSFSVARDLEQY

v_call: TRBV7-8
d_call: TRBD1
j_call: TRBJ1-1
cdr3_length: 13
cdr3_aa: ASSSKQGKNTEAF

v_call: TRBV7-9
d_call: .
j_call: TRBJ1-6
cdr3_length: 13
cdr3_aa: ASSSRGQLDSPLH

v_call: TRBV27
d_call: .
j_call: TRBJ2-7
cdr3_length: 11
cdr3_aa: ASSRDPSYEQY

v_call: TRBV7-9
d_call: TRBD2
j_call: TRBJ2-7
cdr3_length: 14
cdr3_aa: ASSSTGTSGPYEQY

v_call: TRBV29-1
d_call: .
j_call: TRBJ2-7
cdr3_length: 9
cdr3_aa: SVVKANEQY

v_call: TRBV27
d_call: .
j_call: TRBJ1-5
cdr3_length: 12
cdr3_aa: ASSLSGVYRAQH

v_call: TRBV7-2
d_call: TRBD2
j_call: TRBJ2-5
cdr3_length: 14
cdr3_aa: ASSLEGLARQETQY

v_call: TRBV28
d_call: TRBD1
j_call: TRBJ2-1
cdr3_length: 13
cdr3_aa: ASSLGQGAYNEQF

v_call: TRBV15
d_call: .
j_call: TRBJ2-1
cdr3_length: 12
cdr3_aa: ATSRTSGNNEQF

v_call: TRBV9
d_call: TRBD2
j_call: TRBJ2-5
cdr3_length: 13
cdr3_aa: ASSVGPSGSKTQY

v_call: TRBV27
d_call: .
j_call: TRBJ2-7
cdr3_length: 11
cdr3_aa: ASSGRGSYEQY

v_call: TRBV5-6
d_call: .
j_call: TRBJ2-1
cdr3_length: 14
cdr3_aa: ASGKGAGYSYNEQF

v_call: TRBV5-4
d_call: .
j_call: TRBJ2-7
cdr3_length: 13
cdr3_aa: ASSSPGQGMGEQY

v_call: TRBV12-5
d_call: .
j_call: TRBJ1-2
cdr3_length: 11
cdr3_aa: ASGFPGGYGYT

v_call: TRBV28
d_call: .
j_call: TRBJ2-7
cdr3_length: 13
cdr3_aa: ASSYDGHLSYEQY

v_call: TRBV28
d_call: .
j_call: TRBJ2-2
cdr3_length: 12
cdr3_aa: ASRAGLNTGELF

v_call: TRBV12-5
d_call: .
j_call: TRBJ2-2
cdr3_length: 11
cdr3_aa: ASGKTNTGELF

v_call: TRBV27
d_call: .
j_call: TRBJ2-7
cdr3_length: 11
cdr3_aa: ASSTGPSYEQY

v_call: TRBV27
d_call: .
j_call: TRBJ1-2
cdr3_length: 10
cdr3_aa: ASSSNNYGYT

v_call: TRBV11-2
d_call: .
j_call: TRBJ1-3
cdr3_length: 15
cdr3_aa: ASSLSAFRAAGNTIY

v_call: TRBV27
d_call: .
j_call: TRBJ1-5
cdr3_length: 14
cdr3_aa: ASSWDGSGGNQPQH

v_call: TRBV19
d_call: .
j_call: TRBJ2-7
cdr3_length: 13
cdr3_aa: ASRDWGPILYEQY

v_call: TRBV6-5
d_call: .
j_call: TRBJ2-1
cdr3_length: 13
cdr3_aa: ASSYSRAAYNEQF

v_call: TRBV27
d_call: .
j_call: TRBJ1-4
cdr3_length: 13
cdr3_aa: ASSLYMETNEKLF

v_call: TRBV6-1
d_call: .
j_call: TRBJ2-1
cdr3_length: 13
cdr3_aa: ASSVGPTLNNEQF

v_call: TRBV4-3
d_call: .
j_call: TRBJ1-1
cdr3_length: 12
cdr3_aa: ASSQDNGGTEAF

v_call: TRBV7-9
d_call: .
j_call: .
cdr3_length: 14
cdr3_aa: ASSSGDPASPYEQY